The 14 T cell receptor beta chains below come from one sample, sequenced in a study of human T cells and chemical hapten exposure. TCRdb itself ran the RACE reads through MiXCR, one entry per CDR3 protein. This table has tens of thousands of distinct CDR3 sequences, approximately 35% appearing once. This sample's time point: patch test 1, 2 weeks after DPC sensitization. As to treatment: therapeutic diphenylcyclopropenone sensitization with weekly scalp DPC. The specimen was whole blood, collected in connection with sensitization to the hapten diphenylcyclopropenone (DPC). The receptors come from a man aged 40-49 years with alopecia areata. Some clones in this sample may be carry-over from other donors' samples.

This clonotype was detected a few times. The V gene is TRBV20-1, the J gene TRBJ2-1; 12 bases align to TRBD2. The germline V gene has CDR1 DFQATT and CDR2 SNEGSKA (reference sequence). This CDR3 region has 19 residues. Unmatched junction bases numbered 18, after V lost 5 bases and J lost 4 bases. For the CDR3, the DNA is TGCAGTGCTCCCACTCGGGCTAGCGGGAGGGGAGGGGTTTACAATGAGCAGTTCTTC. Translation: CSAPTRASGRGGVYNEQFF.

This clonotype has more than one count but fewer than ten. V usage is TRBV11-2 and J usage is TRBJ2-7, with TRBD1 as a possible D gene (6 bases). From germline, CDR1 is SGHAT and CDR2 FQNNGV. V gave up 5 bases and J gave up 5 bases, with 10 bases separating them. The CDR3 length is 12 residues. This CDR3 reads CASSHRTDEQYF. CDR3 nucleotides: TGTGCCAGCAGCCACCGGACAGACGAGCAGTACTTC.

CDR3 protein: CASSSGTHTDTQYF. CDR3 nucleotide sequence: TGTGCCAGCAGTTCCGGGACCCACACAGATACGCAGTATTTT. The chain joins TRBV12-3 or TRBV12-4 to TRBJ2-3; either TRBD1 or TRBD2 may supply D (5 bases each). The V and J ends lost 4 bases and 2 bases respectively, with 10 bases between them. The CDR3 is 14 amino acids.

V usage is TRBV5-1 and J usage is TRBJ2-1, with 7 bases matching TRBD2. With 0 bases clipped from V and 4 bases from J, the junction kept 4 bases outside the gene matches. Germline assignment: CDR1 SGHRS and CDR2 YFSETQ. The CDR3 spans 15 residues. As DNA, the CDR3 is TGCGCCAGCAGCTTGGTGCAGCGGGGTTACAATGAGCAGTTCTTC. Protein sequence: CASSLVQRGYNEQFF.

The CDR3 sequence: CASSLRQGPDTEAFF. CDR3 in DNA: TGTGCCAGCAGCCTCCGACAGGGGCCTGACACTGAAGCTTTCTTT. This chain connects TRBV7-9 to TRBJ1-1; 8 bases are shared with TRBD1. The CDR3 consists of 15 residues. V gave up 5 bases and J gave up 3 bases; unmatched junction bases: 8. Germline CDR1 SEHNR, CDR2 FQNEAQ (reference sequence).

At least ten counts were recorded for this clonotype. The rearrangement links TRBV20-1 to TRBJ2-4; D might be TRBD1 or TRBD2, each matching 5 bases. The ends were cut back, 0 bases at V and 6 bases at J, with 12 bases in the middle. The CDR3 covers 14 residues. Germline loops: CDR1 DFQATT, CDR2 SNEGSKA (reference sequence). The CDR3 loop is CSARETGTGNIQYF. As DNA, the CDR3 is TGCAGTGCTAGAGAGACGGGGACGGGAAACATTCAGTACTTC.

This clonotype was detected a few times. J is TRBJ1-1 and V is TRBV28; D is perhaps TRBD1 (5 bases). Trimming stripped 1 base from V and 0 bases from J, with 12 bases between. Germline CDR1 reads MDHEN; CDR2 reads SYDVKM. The CDR3 consists of 16 residues. Here the CDR3 reads CASSLSYLTVNTEAFF. The CDR3, as DNA: TGTGCCAGCAGTTTATCCTATTTGACAGTGAACACTGAAGCTTTCTTT.

The V gene is TRBV12-3 or TRBV12-4, the J gene TRBJ2-7, with 7 bases aligning to TRBD2. The V gene end was trimmed by 3 bases and the J gene end by 7 bases; junction bases not matched to a gene: 6. There are 13 residues in the CDR3. In nucleotides, the CDR3 is TGTGCCAGCAGTTTTGACAGAGCGGGGGAGCAGTACTTC. Its translation is CASSFDRAGEQYF.

There are a few counts of this clonotype. The rearrangement joins TRBV5-1 to TRBJ2-7; no firm D call. Deletions cut 2 bases from V and 4 bases from J, with 10 bases between. Per the germline V gene, CDR1 is SGHRS and CDR2 is YFSETQ. The CDR3 length is 13 residues. The CDR3 sequence is CASSFIPEYEQYF. CDR3 in DNA: TGCGCCAGCAGCTTTATACCCGAATACGAGCAGTACTTC. The full variable domain, with the rest looked up from reference TRBV5-1 and TRBJ2-7, is KAGVTQTPRYLIKTRGQQVTLSCSPISGHRSVSWYQQTPGQGLQFLFEYFSETQRNKGNFPGRFSGRQFSNSRSEMNVSTLELGDSALYLCASSFIPEYEQYFGPGTRLTVT.

The chain carries TRBV11-1 and TRBJ2-1; D possibly matches TRBD1 or TRBD2 (6 bases each). Germline V gives CDR1 SGHAT, CDR2 FQDESV (reference sequence). The V and J ends lost 4 bases and 7 bases respectively, with 14 bases between them. This CDR3 contains 14 residues. As DNA, the CDR3 is TGTGCCAGCAGCTCCAATACAGGGAGGAATGAGCAGTTCTTC. It codes for CASSSNTGRNEQFF.

The V call is TRBV20-1, the J call TRBJ2-1; D might be TRBD2 (6 bases). Germline V gene lookup returns CDR1 DFQATT and CDR2 SNEGSKA (reference sequence). CDR3 length equals 14 residues. V lost 0 bases to trimming and J lost 6 bases, with 12 bases between them. For the CDR3, the DNA is TGCAGTGCTAGAGAGGCGGGACCCCTCAATGAGCAGTTCTTC. It specifies CSAREAGPLNEQFF.

There are a few counts of this clonotype. The chain uses TRBV18 and TRBJ1-1; D perhaps matches TRBD1 (6 bases). The length of the CDR3 is 14 residues. V lost 4 bases and J lost 1, with 10 bases in between. Germline lookup yields CDR1 KGHSH and CDR2 LQKENI. CDR3 residues: CASSQQTGNTEAFF. The CDR3, as DNA: TGTGCCAGCTCACAACAGACAGGGAACACTGAAGCTTTCTTT.

Only a few counts were recorded for this clonotype. The J gene is TRBJ2-3, the V gene TRBV9; 12 bases line up with TRBD2. The CDR3 totals 16 residues. V lost 1 base, J lost 4 bases, and 4 bases stayed unmatched. The V gene's germline CDR1 is SGDLS and CDR2 YYNGEE. CDR3 DNA: TGTGCCAGCAGCGTAATGACTAGCGGGAGAGCAGATACGCAGTATTTT. It translates to CASSVMTSGRADTQYF.

The chain carries TRBV5-6 and TRBJ1-4; no firm D call. The germline V and J ends were trimmed by 3 bases and 0 bases, with 12 bases remaining between them. The CDR3 is made up of 16 amino acids. Germline V gene sequence: CDR1 SGHDT, CDR2 YYEEEE. This chain's CDR3 is CASSSPYSATNEKLFF. The CDR3 DNA sequence: TGTGCCAGCAGCTCGCCCTACAGTGCAACTAATGAAAAACTGTTTTTT.